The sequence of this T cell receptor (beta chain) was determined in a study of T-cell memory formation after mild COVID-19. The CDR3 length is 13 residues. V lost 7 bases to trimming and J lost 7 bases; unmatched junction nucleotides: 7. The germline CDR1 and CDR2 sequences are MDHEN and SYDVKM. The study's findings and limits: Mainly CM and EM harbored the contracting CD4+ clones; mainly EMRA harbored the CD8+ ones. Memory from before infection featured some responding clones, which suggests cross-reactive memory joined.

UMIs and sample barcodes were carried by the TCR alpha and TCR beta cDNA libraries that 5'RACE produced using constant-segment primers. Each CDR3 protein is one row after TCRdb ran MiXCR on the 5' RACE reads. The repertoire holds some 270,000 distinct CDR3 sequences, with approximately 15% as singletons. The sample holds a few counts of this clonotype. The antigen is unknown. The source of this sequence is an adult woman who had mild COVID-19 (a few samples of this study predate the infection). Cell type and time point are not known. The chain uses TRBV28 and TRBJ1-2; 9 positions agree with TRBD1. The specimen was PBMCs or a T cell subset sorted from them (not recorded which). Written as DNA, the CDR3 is TGTGCCAGCATTATACAGGGGGCTGGTGGCTACACCTTC. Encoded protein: CASIIQGAGGYTF.